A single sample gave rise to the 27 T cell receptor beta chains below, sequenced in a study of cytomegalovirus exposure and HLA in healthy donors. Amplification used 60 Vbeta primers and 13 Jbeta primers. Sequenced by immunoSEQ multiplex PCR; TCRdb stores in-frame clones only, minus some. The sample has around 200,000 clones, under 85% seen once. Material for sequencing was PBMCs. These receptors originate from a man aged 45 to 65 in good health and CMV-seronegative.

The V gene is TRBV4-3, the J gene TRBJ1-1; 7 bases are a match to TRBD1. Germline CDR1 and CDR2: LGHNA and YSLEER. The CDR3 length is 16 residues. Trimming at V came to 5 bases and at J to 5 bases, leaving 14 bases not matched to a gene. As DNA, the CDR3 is TGCGCCAGCAGCAAAGCCCTAACAGGGGTTAGGACTGAAGCTTTCTTT. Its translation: CASSKALTGVRTEAFF.

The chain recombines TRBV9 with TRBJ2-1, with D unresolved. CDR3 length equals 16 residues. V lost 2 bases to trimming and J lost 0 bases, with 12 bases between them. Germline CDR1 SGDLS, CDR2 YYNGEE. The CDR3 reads CASSVMQASSYNEQFF. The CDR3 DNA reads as TGTGCCAGCAGCGTGATGCAGGCCAGCTCCTACAATGAGCAGTTCTTC.

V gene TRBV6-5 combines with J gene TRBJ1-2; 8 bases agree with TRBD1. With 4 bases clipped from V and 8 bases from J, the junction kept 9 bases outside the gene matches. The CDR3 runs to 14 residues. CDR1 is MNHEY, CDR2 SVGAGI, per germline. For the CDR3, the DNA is TGTGCCAGCAGTTTACAGGGGGACTATGTCGGCTACACCTTC. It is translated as CASSLQGDYVGYTF.

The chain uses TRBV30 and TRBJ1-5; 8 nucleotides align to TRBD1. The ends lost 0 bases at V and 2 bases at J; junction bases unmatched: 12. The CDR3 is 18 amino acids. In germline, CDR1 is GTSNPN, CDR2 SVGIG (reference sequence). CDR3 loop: CAWSVEPRTGTGNQPQHF. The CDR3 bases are TGTGCCTGGAGTGTAGAGCCTCGGACAGGGACGGGCAATCAGCCCCAGCATTTT.

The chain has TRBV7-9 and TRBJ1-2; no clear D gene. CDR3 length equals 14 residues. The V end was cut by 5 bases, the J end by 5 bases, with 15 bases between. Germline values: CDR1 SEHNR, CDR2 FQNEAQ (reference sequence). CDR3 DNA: TGTGCCAGCAGCCAAGCGGGCCCTGGATATGGCTACACCTTC. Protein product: CASSQAGPGYGYTF.

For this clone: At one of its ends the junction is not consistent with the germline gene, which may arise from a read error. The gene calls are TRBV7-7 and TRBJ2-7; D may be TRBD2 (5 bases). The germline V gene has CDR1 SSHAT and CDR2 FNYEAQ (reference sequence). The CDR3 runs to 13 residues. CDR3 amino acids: CASSRGLGYEQYF. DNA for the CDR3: TGTGCTAGCAGCCGGGGTTTGGGCTACGAGCAGTACTTC.

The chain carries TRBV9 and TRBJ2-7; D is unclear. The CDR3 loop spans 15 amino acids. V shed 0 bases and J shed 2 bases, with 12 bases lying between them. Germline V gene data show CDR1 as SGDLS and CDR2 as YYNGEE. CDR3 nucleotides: TGTGCCAGCAGCGTAGGTTTGGGCAAACCCTACGAGCAGTACTTC. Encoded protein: CASSVGLGKPYEQYF.

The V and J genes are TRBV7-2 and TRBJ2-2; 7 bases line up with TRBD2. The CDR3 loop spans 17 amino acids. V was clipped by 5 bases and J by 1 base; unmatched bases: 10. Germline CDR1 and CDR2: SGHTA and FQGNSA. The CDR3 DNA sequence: TGTGCCAGCAGCACCGTCCCTAGCGGCCTGAACACCGGGGAGCTGTTTTTT. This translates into CASSTVPSGLNTGELFF.

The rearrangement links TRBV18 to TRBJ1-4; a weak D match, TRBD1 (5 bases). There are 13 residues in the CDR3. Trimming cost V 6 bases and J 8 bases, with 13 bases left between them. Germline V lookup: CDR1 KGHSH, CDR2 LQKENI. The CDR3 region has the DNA TGTGCCAGCTCCTCGACAGATTCCGAAAAACTGTTTTTT. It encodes CASSSTDSEKLFF.

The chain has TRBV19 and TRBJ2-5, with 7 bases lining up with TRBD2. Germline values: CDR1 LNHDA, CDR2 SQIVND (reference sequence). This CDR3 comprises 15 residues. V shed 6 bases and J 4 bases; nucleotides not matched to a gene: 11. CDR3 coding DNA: TGTGCCAGTAGAACCGGTGGGGGAGGGCCAGAGACCCAGTACTTC. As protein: CASRTGGGGPETQYF.

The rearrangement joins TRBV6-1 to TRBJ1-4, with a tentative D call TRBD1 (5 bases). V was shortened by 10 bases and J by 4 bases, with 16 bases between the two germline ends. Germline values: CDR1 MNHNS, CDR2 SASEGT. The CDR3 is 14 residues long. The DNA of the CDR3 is TGTGCCACCCGGAAACGGGGGGGTAATGAAAAACTGTTTTTT. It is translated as CATRKRGGNEKLFF.

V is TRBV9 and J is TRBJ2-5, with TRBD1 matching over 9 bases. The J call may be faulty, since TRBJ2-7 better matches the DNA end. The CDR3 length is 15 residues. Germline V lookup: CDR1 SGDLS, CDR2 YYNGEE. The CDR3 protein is CASSPRQGVGHEQYF. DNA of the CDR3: TGTGCCAGCAGCCCTAGACAGGGGGTGGGCCACGAGCAGTACTTC.

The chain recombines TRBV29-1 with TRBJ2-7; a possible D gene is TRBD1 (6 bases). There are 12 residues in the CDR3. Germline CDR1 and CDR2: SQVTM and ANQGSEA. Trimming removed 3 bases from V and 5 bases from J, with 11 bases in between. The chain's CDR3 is CSVDRGLNEQYF. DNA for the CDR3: TGCAGCGTTGACAGGGGTTTGAACGAGCAGTACTTC.

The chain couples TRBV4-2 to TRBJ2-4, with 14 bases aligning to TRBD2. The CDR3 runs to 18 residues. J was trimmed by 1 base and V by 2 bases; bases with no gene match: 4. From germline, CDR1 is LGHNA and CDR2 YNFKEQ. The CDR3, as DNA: TGTGCCAGCAGCCAACGGACTAGCGGGAGGATGGCCAAAAACATTCAGTACTTC. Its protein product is CASSQRTSGRMAKNIQYF.

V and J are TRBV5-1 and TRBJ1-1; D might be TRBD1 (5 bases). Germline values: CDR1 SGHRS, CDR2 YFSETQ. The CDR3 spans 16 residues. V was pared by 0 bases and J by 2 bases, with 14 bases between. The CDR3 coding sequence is TGCGCCAGCAGCTTGGCCGTATCCAGGGCCAACACTGAAGCTTTCTTT. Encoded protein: CASSLAVSRANTEAFF.

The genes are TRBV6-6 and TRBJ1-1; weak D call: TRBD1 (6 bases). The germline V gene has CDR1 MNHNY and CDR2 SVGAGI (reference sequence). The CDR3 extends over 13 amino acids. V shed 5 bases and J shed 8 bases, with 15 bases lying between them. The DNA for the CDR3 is TGTGCCAGCAGTCGACAGGATTCATGGGAAGCTTTCTTT. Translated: CASSRQDSWEAFF.

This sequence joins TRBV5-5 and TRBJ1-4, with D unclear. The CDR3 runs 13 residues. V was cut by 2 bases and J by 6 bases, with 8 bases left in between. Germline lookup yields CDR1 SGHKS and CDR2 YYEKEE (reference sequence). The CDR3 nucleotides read TGTGCCAGCAGCTTTTTTCTCCATGAAAAACTGTTTTTT. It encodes CASSFFLHEKLFF.

CDR3 loop: CAWTGGSGNTIYF. For the CDR3, the DNA is TGTGCCTGGACAGGGGGCTCTGGAAACACCATATATTTT. The V call is TRBV19, the J call TRBJ1-3, with 10 bases lining up with TRBD1. This CDR3 is built from 13 residues. Trimming at V came to 11 bases and at J to 0 bases, leaving 1 base not matched to a gene. Germline lookup yields CDR1 LNHDA and CDR2 SQIVND (reference sequence).

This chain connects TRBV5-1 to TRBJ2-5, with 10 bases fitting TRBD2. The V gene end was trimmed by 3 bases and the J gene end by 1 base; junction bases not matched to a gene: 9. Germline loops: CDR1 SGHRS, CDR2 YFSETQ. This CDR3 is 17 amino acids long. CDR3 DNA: TGCGCCAGCAGCTCGTCTCGGACTAGCGGAGGCCAAGAGACCCAGTACTTC. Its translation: CASSSSRTSGGQETQYF. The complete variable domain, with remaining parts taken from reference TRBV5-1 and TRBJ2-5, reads KAGVTQTPRYLIKTRGQQVTLSCSPISGHRSVSWYQQTPGQGLQFLFEYFSETQRNKGNFPGRFSGRQFSNSRSEMNVSTLELGDSALYLCASSSSRTSGGQETQYFGPGTRLLVL.

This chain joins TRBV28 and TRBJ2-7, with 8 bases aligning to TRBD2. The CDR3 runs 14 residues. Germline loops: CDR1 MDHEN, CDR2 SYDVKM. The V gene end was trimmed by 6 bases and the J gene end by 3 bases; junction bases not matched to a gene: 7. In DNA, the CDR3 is TGTGCCAGCAGATTAGCGGGGTCTGGCTACGAGCAGTACTTC. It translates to CASRLAGSGYEQYF.

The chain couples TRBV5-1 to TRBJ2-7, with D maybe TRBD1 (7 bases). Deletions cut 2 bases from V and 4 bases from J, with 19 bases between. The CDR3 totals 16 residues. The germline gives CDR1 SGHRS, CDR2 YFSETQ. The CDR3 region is CASSLTLGQGGYEQYF. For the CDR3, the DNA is TGCGCCAGCAGCTTAACTCTCGGCCAGGGGGGTTACGAGCAGTACTTC.

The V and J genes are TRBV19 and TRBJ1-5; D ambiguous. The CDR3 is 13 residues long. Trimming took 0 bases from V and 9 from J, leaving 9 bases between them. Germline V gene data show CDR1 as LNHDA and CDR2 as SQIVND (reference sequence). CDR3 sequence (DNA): TGTGCCAGTAGTATAGATCAAGTCGGGCCCCAGCATTTT. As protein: CASSIDQVGPQHF.

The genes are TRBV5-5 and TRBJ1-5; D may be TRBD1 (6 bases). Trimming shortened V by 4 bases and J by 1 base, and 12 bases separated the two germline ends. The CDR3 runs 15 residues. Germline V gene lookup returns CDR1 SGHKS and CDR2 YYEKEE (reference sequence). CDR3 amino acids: CASSLQGTSNQPQHF. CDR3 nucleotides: TGTGCCAGCAGCCTGCAGGGGACCAGCAATCAGCCCCAGCATTTT.

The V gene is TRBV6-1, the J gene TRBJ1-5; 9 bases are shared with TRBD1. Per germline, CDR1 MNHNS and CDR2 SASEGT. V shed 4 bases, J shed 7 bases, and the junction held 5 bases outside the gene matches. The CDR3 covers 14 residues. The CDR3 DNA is TGTGCCAGCAGTGGTTGGGACAGGGACCAGCCCCAGCATTTT. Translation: CASSGWDRDQPQHF.

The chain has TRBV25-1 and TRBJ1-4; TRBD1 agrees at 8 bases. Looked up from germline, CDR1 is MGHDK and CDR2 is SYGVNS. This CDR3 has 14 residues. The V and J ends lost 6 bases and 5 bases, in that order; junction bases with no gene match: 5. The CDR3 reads CASSHRGVNEKLFF. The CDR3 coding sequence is TGTGCCAGCAGCCACAGGGGGGTAAATGAAAAACTGTTTTTT.

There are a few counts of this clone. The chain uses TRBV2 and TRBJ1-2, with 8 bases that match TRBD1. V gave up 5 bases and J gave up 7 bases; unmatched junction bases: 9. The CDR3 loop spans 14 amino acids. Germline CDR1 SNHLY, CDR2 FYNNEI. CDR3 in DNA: TGTGCCAGCAGTCTAGGACAGGGACGGCCTGGCTACACCTTC. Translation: CASSLGQGRPGYTF.

The CDR3 region is CASSLPRHFRNTIYF. CDR3 bases: TGTGCCAGCAGCCTCCCCAGGCACTTTAGAAACACCATATATTTT. The V gene is TRBV28, the J gene TRBJ1-3; D not resolved. The V gene's germline CDR1 is MDHEN and CDR2 SYDVKM. The ends were cut back, 6 bases at V and 5 bases at J, with 17 bases in the middle. This CDR3 contains 15 residues.